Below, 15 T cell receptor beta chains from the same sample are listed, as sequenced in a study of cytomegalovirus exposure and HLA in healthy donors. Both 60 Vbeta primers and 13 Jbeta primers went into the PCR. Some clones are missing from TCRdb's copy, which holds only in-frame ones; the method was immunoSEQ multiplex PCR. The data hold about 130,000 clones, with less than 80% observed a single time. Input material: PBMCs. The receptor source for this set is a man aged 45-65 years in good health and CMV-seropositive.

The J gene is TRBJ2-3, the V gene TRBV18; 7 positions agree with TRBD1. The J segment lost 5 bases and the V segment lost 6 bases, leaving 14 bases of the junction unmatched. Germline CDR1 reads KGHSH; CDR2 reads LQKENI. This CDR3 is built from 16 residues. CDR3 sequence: CASSEGAPGSVDTQYF. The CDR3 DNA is TGTGCCAGCTCTGAGGGGGCGCCGGGATCGGTAGATACGCAGTATTTT.

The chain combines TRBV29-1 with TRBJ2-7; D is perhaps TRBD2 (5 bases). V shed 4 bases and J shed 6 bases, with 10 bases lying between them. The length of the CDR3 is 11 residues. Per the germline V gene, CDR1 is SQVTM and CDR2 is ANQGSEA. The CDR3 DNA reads TGCAGCGTTGCTCGAGGGTCCGAGCAGTACTTC. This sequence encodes CSVARGSEQYF.

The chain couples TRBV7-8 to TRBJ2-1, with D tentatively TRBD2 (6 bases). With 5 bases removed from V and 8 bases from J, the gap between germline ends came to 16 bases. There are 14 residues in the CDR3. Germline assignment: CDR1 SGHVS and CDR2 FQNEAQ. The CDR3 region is CASSPNRRADEQFF. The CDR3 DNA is TGTGCCAGCAGCCCCAATCGGAGGGCTGATGAGCAGTTCTTC.

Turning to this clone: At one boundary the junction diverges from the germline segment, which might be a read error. CDR3 coding DNA: TGTGCCAGCAGCCAAGAATGGCGGGGGGGCACCGAGGAGCTGTTTTTT. This gives the protein CASSQEWRGGTEELFF. The chain joins TRBV4-2 to TRBJ2-2, with TRBD2 identical over 9 bases. The CDR3 is made up of 16 amino acids. Germline values: CDR1 LGHNA, CDR2 YNFKEQ.

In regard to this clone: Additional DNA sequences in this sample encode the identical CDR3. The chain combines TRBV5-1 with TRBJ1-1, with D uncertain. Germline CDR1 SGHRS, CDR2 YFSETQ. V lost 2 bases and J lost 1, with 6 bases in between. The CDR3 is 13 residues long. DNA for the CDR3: TGCGCCAGCAGCTTTGCGCAGAACACTGAAGCTTTCTTT. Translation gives CASSFAQNTEAFF. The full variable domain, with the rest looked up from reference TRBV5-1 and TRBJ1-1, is KAGVTQTPRYLIKTRGQQVTLSCSPISGHRSVSWYQQTPGQGLQFLFEYFSETQRNKGNFPGRFSGRQFSNSRSEMNVSTLELGDSALYLCASSFAQNTEAFFGQGTRLTVV.

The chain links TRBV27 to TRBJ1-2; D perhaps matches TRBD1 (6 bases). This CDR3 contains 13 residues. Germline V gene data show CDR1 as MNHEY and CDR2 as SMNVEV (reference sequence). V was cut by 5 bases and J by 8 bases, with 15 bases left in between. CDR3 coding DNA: TGTGCCAGCAGTCCCTTCCAGGGGAAAGGCTACACCTTC. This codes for CASSPFQGKGYTF.

The CDR3 coding sequence is TGTGCCAGCAGTTTAATCAACAGGGGCCACGATGAAGCTTTCTTT. Residues: CASSLINRGHDEAFF. This chain joins TRBV28 and TRBJ1-1; 7 bases fit TRBD1. CDR1 MDHEN and CDR2 SYDVKM come from the germline V gene. The CDR3 is made up of 15 amino acids. Trimming at V came to 2 bases and at J to 7 bases, leaving 10 bases not matched to a gene.

CDR3 DNA sequence: TGTGCCAGCAGCGGACTAGCGGAAAAGACCCAGTACTTC. Protein sequence: CASSGLAEKTQYF. The V gene is TRBV9, the J gene TRBJ2-5, with 9 bases that match TRBD2. Per the germline V gene, CDR1 is SGDLS and CDR2 is YYNGEE. CDR3 length: 13 residues. V shed 3 bases, J shed 6 bases, and the junction held 3 bases outside the gene matches.

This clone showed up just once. CDR3 region: CASSPGTTGEQYF. CDR3 DNA sequence: TGTGCCAGCAGTCCCGGGACTACCGGCGAGCAGTACTTC. The V gene is TRBV28, the J gene TRBJ2-7; TRBD2 aligns across 7 bases. The germline V gene encodes CDR1 MDHEN and CDR2 SYDVKM. The CDR3 contains 13 residues. Germline trimming cut 5 bases from V and 6 bases from J; bases unmatched to any gene: 7.

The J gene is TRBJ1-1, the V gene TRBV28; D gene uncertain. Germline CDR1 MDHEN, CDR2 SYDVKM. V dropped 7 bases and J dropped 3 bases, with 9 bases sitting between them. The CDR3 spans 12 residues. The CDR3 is CASISRDTEAFF. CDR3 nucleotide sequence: TGTGCCAGCATCTCCCGCGACACTGAAGCTTTCTTT.

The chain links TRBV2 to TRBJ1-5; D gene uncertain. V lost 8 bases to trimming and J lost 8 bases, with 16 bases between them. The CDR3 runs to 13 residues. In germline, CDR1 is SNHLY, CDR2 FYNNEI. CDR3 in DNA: TGTGCCAGCTGTCGGGAAAGGGAAGAGCCCCAGCATTTT. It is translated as CASCREREEPQHF.

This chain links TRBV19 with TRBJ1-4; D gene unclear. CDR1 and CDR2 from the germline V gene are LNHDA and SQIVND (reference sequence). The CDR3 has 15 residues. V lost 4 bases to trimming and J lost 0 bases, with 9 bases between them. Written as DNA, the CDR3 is TGTGCCAGTAGTAGGGAGTTCTCAACTAATGAAAAACTGTTTTTT. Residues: CASSREFSTNEKLFF.

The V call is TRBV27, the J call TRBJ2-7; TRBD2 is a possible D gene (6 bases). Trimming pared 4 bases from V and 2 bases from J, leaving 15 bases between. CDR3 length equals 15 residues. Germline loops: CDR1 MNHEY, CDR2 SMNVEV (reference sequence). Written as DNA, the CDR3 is TGTGCCAGCAGTTCCCCCCTGGAGGGGACCTACGAGCAGTACTTC. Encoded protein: CASSSPLEGTYEQYF.

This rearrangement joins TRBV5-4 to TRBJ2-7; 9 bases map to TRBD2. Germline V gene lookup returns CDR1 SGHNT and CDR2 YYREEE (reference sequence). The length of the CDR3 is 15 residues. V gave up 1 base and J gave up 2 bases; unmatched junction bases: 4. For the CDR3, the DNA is TGTGCCAGCAGCTTGCAGTCTAGCGGGGCCTACGAGCAGTACTTC. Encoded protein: CASSLQSSGAYEQYF.

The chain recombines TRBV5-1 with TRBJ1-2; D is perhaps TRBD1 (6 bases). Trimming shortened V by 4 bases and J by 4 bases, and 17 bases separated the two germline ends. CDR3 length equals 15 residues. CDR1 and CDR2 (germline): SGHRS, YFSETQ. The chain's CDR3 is CASSDRGGAGYGYTF. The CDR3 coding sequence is TGCGCCAGCAGCGACCGGGGGGGGGCTGGCTATGGCTACACCTTC.